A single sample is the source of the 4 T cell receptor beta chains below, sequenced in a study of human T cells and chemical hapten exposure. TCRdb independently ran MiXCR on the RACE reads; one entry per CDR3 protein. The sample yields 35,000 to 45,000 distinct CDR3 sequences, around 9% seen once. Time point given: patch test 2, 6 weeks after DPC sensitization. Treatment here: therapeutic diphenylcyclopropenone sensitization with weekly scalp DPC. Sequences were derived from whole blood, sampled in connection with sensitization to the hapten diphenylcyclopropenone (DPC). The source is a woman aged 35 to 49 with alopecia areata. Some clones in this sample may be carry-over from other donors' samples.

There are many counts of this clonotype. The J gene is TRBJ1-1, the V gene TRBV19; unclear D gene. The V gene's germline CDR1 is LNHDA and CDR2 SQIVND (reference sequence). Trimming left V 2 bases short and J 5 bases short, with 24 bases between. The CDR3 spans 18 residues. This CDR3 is CASSIRATGPIKSTEAFF. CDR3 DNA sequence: TGTGCCAGTAGTATACGGGCGACTGGACCCATAAAGAGTACTGAAGCTTTCTTT.

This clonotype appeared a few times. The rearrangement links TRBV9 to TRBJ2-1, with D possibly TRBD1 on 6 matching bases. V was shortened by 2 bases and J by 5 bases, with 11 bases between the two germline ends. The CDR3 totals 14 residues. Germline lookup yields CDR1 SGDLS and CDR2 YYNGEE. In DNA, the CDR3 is TGTGCCAGCAGCGTCGCGACAGGCAACAATGAGCAGTTCTTC. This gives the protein CASSVATGNNEQFF.

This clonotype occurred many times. The CDR3 region is CASSLPGSGTSASYNEQFF. The CDR3 coding sequence is TGCGCCAGCAGCCTCCCGGGGTCCGGGACTAGTGCCTCCTACAATGAGCAGTTCTTC. The V call is TRBV4-1, the J call TRBJ2-1, with TRBD2 identical over 8 bases. With 4 bases clipped from V and 0 bases from J, the junction kept 14 bases outside the gene matches. From germline, CDR1 is MGHRA and CDR2 YSYEKL. This CDR3 has 19 residues.

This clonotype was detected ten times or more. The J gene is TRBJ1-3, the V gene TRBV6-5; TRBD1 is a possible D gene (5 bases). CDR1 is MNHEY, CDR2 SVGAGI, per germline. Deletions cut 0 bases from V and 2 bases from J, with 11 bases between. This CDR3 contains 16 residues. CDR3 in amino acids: CASSYSRDTAGNTIYF. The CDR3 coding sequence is TGTGCCAGCAGTTACTCCAGGGATACCGCTGGAAACACCATATATTTT.